This TCR beta chain was sequenced in a study of human T cells and chemical hapten exposure. Looking at the study overall: TCR yields per sample varied mostly from small pooled library volume differences.

In the original workflow: Individual samples carried between roughly 23,224 and 700,000 TCRs, with 95,638 as the median. TCRdb independently ran MiXCR on the RACE reads; one entry per CDR3 protein. The authors' filters were not applied to this entry. The data show tens of thousands of distinct CDR3 sequences, with about a tenth seen just once and 1.7% held by the top ten. This CDR3 region has 12 residues. The V and J ends lost 2 bases and 5 bases respectively, with 5 bases between them. Per the germline V gene, CDR1 is MNHNS and CDR2 is SASEGT. This clonotype occurred many times. Time point denoted: patch test 2, 6 weeks after DPC sensitization. Specified treatment: therapeutic diphenylcyclopropenone sensitization with weekly scalp DPC. Alopecia patients, 18 to 70 years old and DPC-suitable, served as donors. Whole blood that had not been fractionated was the source of extracted total RNA.

The material was whole blood, obtained in connection with sensitization to the hapten diphenylcyclopropenone (DPC). This chain uses TRBV6-1 with TRBJ2-3; D gene uncertain. The source of this sequence is a woman aged 50 to 60 with alopecia areata. Some clones in this sample may be carry-over from other donors' samples. The CDR3 DNA reads as TGTGCCAGCAGTGAATGGGTAGATACGCAGTATTTT. Protein: CASSEWVDTQYF.